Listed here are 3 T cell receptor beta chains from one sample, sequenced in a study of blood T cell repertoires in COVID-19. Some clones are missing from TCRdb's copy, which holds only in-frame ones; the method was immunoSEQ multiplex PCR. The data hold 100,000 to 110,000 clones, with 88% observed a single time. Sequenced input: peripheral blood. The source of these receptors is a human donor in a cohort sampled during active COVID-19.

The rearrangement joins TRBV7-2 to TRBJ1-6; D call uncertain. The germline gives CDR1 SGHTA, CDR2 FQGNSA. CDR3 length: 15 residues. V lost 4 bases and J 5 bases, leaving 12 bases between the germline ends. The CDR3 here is CASSSFPGDNSPLHF. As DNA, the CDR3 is TGTGCCAGCAGCTCGTTCCCAGGTGATAATTCACCCCTCCACTTT. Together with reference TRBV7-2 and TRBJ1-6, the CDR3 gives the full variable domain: GAGVSQSPSNKVTEKGKDVELRCDPISGHTALYWYRQSLGQGLEFLIYFQGNSAPDKSGLPSDRFSAERTGGSVSTLTIQRTQQEDSAVYLCASSSFPGDNSPLHFGNGTRLTVT.

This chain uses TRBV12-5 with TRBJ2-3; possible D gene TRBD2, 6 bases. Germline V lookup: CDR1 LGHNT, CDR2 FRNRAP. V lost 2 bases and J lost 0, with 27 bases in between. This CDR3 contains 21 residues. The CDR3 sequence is CASGLTRDGRSPLTSTDTQYF. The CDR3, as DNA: TGTGCTAGTGGTTTGACCAGGGACGGGAGATCTCCTCTAACTAGCACAGATACGCAGTATTTT.

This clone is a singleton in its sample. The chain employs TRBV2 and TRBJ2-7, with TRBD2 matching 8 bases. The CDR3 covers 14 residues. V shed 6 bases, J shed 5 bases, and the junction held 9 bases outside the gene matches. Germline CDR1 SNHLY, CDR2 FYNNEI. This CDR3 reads CASRASGSLHEQYF. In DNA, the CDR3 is TGTGCCAGCAGGGCAAGCGGGAGTCTCCACGAGCAGTACTTC.